This entry features one T cell receptor beta chain sequence. Profiled with immunoSEQ multiplex PCR; TCRdb holds only in-frame clones, not every one. This table holds about 50,000 clones, approximately 89% found once. This sample was included in a study of OX40 agonist ivuxolimab in advanced cancers. Whole-study context: Six ivuxolimab dose levels, 0.01 to 10 mg/kg, were given intravenously every 2 weeks.

Here the sequenced sample was CD4+ or CD8+ T cells sorted from blood, taken in a trial of the OX40 agonist ivuxolimab. This clonotype was sampled from an adult with an advanced solid tumor such as melanoma, head and neck, liver or kidney cancer.

CDR3 loop: CASSLGNEQFF. The DNA for the CDR3 is TGCGCCAGCAGCCTGGGCAATGAGCAGTTCTTC. V and J are TRBV5-1 and TRBJ2-1; D unclear. V was cut by 4 bases and J by 6 bases, with 5 bases left in between. The germline V gene encodes CDR1 SGHRS and CDR2 YFSETQ. The CDR3 consists of 11 residues.